This TCR beta chain was sequenced in a study of blood T cell repertoires in COVID-19. Study-wide background: Spain, Italy and the United States supplied samples that represented acute and convalescent COVID-19. Sources were T cells, B-cell-depleted T cells, or PBMCs; the material itself was cDNA or gDNA.

Original data processing: Estimation of nucleated cell counts was performed using reference gene primer amplification. Measured with immunoSEQ multiplex PCR; TCRdb has only the in-frame clones, and not every one. The DNA gave D and trimming, while V, J and clone size come from that table. The sample has over 100,000 clones; around four fifths are singletons. The CDR3 has 17 residues. Germline CDR1 and CDR2: LGHDT and YNNKEL (reference sequence). V lost 8 bases, J lost 6 bases, and 12 bases stayed unmatched. Sequenced: peripheral blood. The chain couples TRBV3-1 (or the pseudogene TRBV3-2) to TRBJ2-1, with 14 bases aligning to TRBD2. This receptor was obtained from a woman aged 55 to 70 with acute or convalescent COVID-19. The CDR3 loop is CASCRGLGLAGGNEQFF. CDR3 coding DNA: TGTGCCAGCTGTAGGGGGCTAGGACTAGCGGGAGGCAATGAGCAGTTCTTC.